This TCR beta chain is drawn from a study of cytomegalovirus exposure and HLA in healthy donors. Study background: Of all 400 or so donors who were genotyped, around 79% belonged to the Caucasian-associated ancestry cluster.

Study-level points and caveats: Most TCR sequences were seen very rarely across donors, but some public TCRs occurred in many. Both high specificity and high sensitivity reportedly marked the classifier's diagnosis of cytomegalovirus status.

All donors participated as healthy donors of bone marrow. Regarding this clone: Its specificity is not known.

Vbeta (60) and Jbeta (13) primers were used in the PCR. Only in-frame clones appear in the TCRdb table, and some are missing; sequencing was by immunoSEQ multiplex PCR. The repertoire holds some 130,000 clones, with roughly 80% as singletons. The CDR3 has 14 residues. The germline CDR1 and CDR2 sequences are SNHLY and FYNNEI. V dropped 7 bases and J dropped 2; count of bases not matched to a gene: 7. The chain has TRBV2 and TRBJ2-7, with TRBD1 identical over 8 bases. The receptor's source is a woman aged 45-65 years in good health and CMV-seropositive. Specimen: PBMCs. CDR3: CASNRGTGTYEQYF. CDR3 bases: TGTGCCAGCAATAGAGGGACAGGAACCTACGAGCAGTACTTC.